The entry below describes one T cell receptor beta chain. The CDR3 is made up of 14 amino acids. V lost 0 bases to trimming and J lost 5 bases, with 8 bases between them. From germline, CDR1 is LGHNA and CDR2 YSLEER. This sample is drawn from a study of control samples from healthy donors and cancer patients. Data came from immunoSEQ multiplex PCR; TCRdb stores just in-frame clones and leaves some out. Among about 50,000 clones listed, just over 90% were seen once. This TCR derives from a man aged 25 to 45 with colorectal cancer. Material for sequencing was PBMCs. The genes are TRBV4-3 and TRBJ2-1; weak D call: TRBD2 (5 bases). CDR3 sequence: CASSQDRDDNEQFF. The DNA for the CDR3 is TGCGCCAGCAGCCAAGATCGGGATGACAATGAGCAGTTCTTC.